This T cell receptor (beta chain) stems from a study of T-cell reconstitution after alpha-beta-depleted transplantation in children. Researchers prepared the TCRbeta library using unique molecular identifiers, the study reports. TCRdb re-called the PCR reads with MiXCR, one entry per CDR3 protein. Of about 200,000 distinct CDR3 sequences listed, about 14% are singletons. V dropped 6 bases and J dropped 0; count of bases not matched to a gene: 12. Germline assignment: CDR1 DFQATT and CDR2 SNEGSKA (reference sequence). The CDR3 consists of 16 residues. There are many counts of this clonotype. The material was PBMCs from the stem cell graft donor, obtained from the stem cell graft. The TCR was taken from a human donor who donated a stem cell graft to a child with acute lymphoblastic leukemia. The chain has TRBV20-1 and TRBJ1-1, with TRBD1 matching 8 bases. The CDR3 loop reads CSALSGTGHMNTEAFF. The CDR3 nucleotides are TGCAGTGCACTCTCCGGGACAGGCCACATGAACACTGAAGCTTTCTTT.